This T cell receptor beta chain stems from a study of control samples from healthy donors and cancer patients. CDR1 is ENHRY and CDR2 is SYGVKD in the germline V gene. V dropped 0 bases and J dropped 2 bases, with 16 bases sitting between them. The CDR3 contains 17 residues. The method was immunoSEQ multiplex PCR; TCRdb's version includes in-frame clones alone and lacks a portion of them. This table holds 65,000 to 75,000 clones, more than 75% found once. Sample: blood. This receptor was taken from a woman in her 50s in good health. The chain couples TRBV10-3 to TRBJ1-1, with a tentative D call TRBD1 (5 bases). The CDR3 loop reads CAISESFSGRGNTEAFF. The CDR3, as DNA: TGTGCCATCAGTGAGTCGTTTTCCGGGCGGGGCAACACTGAAGCTTTCTTT.